The 21 T cell receptor beta chains below were found in one sample sequenced in a study of cytomegalovirus exposure and HLA in healthy donors. With 60 Vbeta and 13 Jbeta primers, the PCR was carried out. Measured with immunoSEQ multiplex PCR; TCRdb has only the in-frame clones, and not every one. Among under 200,000 clones, approximately 80% were seen once, and the ten largest hold around 2.4%. The sequencing sample was made of PBMCs. The receptors here all came from a man between 60 and 75 years old in good health and CMV-seronegative.

V and J are TRBV7-9 and TRBJ2-6; D possibly corresponds to TRBD1 (6 bases). The CDR3 has 15 residues. Germline-derived CDR1 and CDR2 are SEHNR and FQNEAQ (reference sequence). V gave up 5 bases and J gave up 4 bases, with 12 bases separating them. CDR3 in amino acids: CASSRDRTGANVLTF. CDR3 DNA: TGTGCCAGCAGCCGTGACAGGACCGGGGCCAACGTCCTGACTTTC. Filled out from reference TRBV7-9 and TRBJ2-6, the complete variable domain reads DTGVSQNPRHKITKRGQNVTFRCDPISEHNRLYWYRQTLGQGPEFLTYFQNEAQLEKSRLLSDRFSAERPKGSFSTLEIQRTEQGDSAMYLCASSRDRTGANVLTFGAGSRLTVL.

The V call is TRBV28, the J call TRBJ2-4; perhaps TRBD1 as D (6 bases). This CDR3 is 13 amino acids long. Looked up from germline, CDR1 is MDHEN and CDR2 is SYDVKM. Trimming removed 7 bases from V and 5 bases from J, with 12 bases in between. The CDR3 protein is CASTTGLENIQYF. The CDR3 DNA reads as TGTGCCAGCACCACAGGGCTCGAAAACATTCAGTACTTC.

This clone was counted a single time. V gene TRBV7-9 combines with J gene TRBJ2-5; D gene uncertain. The germline V and J ends were trimmed by 5 bases and 1 base, with 14 bases remaining between them. CDR3 size: 15 residues. Germline V gives CDR1 SEHNR, CDR2 FQNEAQ (reference sequence). The chain's CDR3 is CASSHRDQVQETQYF. The CDR3, as DNA: TGTGCCAGCAGCCACAGAGACCAGGTCCAAGAGACCCAGTACTTC. The full variable domain, in which reference TRBV7-9 and TRBJ2-5 provide the parts outside the CDR3, is DTGVSQNPRHKITKRGQNVTFRCDPISEHNRLYWYRQTLGQGPEFLTYFQNEAQLEKSRLLSDRFSAERPKGSFSTLEIQRTEQGDSAMYLCASSHRDQVQETQYFGPGTRLLVL.

This chain uses TRBV7-6 with TRBJ2-5, with 8 bases fitting TRBD1. The DNA matches TRBJ2-7 better at its end, which makes the J call doubtful. Germline V gene sequence: CDR1 SGHVS, CDR2 FNYEAQ. The CDR3 consists of 14 residues. The CDR3 DNA sequence: TGTGCCAGCAGCCCATGGACAGGGCCCAACGAGCAGTACTTC. It translates to CASSPWTGPNEQYF.

This clone has a handful of counts. This chain joins TRBV7-9 and TRBJ2-2; 7 bases fit TRBD1. The V and J ends lost 6 bases and 7 bases, in that order; junction bases with no gene match: 8. CDR1 and CDR2 (germline): SEHNR, FQNEAQ (reference sequence). The CDR3 sequence is 14 residues long. The CDR3: CASRLGQAYGELFF. CDR3 sequence (DNA): TGTGCCAGCAGGCTCGGACAGGCGTACGGGGAGCTGTTTTTT.

The chain combines TRBV6-1 with TRBJ1-1; tentatively, D is TRBD1 (5 bases). In germline, CDR1 is MNHNS, CDR2 SASEGT. V was pared by 4 bases and J by 1 base, with 7 bases between. CDR3 length: 13 amino acids. CDR3 region: CASSVTGNTEAFF. In DNA, the CDR3 is TGTGCCAGCAGTGTTACAGGGAACACTGAAGCTTTCTTT.

The V call is TRBV5-8, the J call TRBJ2-5; 9 positions match TRBD2. The CDR3 has 17 amino acids. V lost 0 bases and J lost 2; bases outside the gene matches: 8. Germline-derived CDR1 and CDR2 are SGHTS and YDEGEE. This CDR3 reads CASSLAPGTSFQETQYF. Written as DNA, the CDR3 is TGTGCCAGCAGCTTGGCGCCCGGGACTAGCTTTCAAGAGACCCAGTACTTC.

V usage is TRBV9 and J usage is TRBJ2-1; 7 positions agree with TRBD2. CDR3 size: 16 residues. The J segment lost 6 bases and the V segment lost 0 bases, leaving 9 bases of the junction unmatched. Germline values: CDR1 SGDLS, CDR2 YYNGEE. CDR3 amino acids: CASSVGWREPLNEQFF. The DNA of the CDR3 is TGTGCCAGCAGCGTAGGATGGCGGGAGCCCCTCAATGAGCAGTTCTTC. Full variable domain (rest looked up from reference TRBV9 and TRBJ2-1): DSGVTQTPKHLITATGQRVTLRCSPRSGDLSVYWYQQSLDQGLQFLIQYYNGEERAKGNILERFSAQQFPDLHSELNLSSLELGDSALYFCASSVGWREPLNEQFFGPGTRLTVL.

This rearrangement joins TRBV29-1 to TRBJ1-1; perhaps TRBD1 as D (6 bases). The CDR3 runs 13 residues. Per the germline V gene, CDR1 is SQVTM and CDR2 is ANQGSEA. Trimming shortened V by 7 bases and J by 3 bases, and 15 bases separated the two germline ends. The CDR3 loop is CSGGGGKDTEAFF. CDR3 in DNA: TGCAGCGGAGGGGGGGGGAAAGACACTGAAGCTTTCTTT.

This rearrangement joins TRBV5-1 to TRBJ2-3; 9 nucleotides agree with TRBD2. The CDR3 has 16 amino acids. Trimming removed 4 bases from V and 0 bases from J; junction bases left unmatched: 6. Per germline, CDR1 SGHRS and CDR2 YFSETQ. The CDR3 protein is CASSLLAGTSTDTQYF. DNA for the CDR3: TGCGCCAGCAGCCTACTAGCGGGTACCAGCACAGATACGCAGTATTTT.

For the CDR3, the DNA is TGTGCCAGCAGGCAACTAGCGGCCTACGAGCAGTACTTC. Translation gives CASRQLAAYEQYF. The chain uses TRBV6-5 and TRBJ2-7; 8 bases agree with TRBD2. The CDR3 extends over 13 amino acids. Germline trimming cut 6 bases from V and 2 bases from J; bases unmatched to any gene: 3. Germline V lookup: CDR1 MNHEY, CDR2 SVGAGI.

The chain uses TRBV4-3 and TRBJ1-1; D unresolved. The length of the CDR3 is 14 residues. V was cut by 0 bases and J by 3 bases, with 8 bases left in between. Germline CDR1 is LGHNA and CDR2 is YSLEER. The CDR3: CASSQDWRDTEAFF. The CDR3 DNA sequence: TGCGCCAGCAGCCAAGATTGGAGGGACACTGAAGCTTTCTTT.

The rearrangement links TRBV27 to TRBJ1-1; tentatively, D is TRBD1 (5 bases). CDR1 and CDR2 from the germline V gene are MNHEY and SMNVEV (reference sequence). The CDR3 is 13 amino acids. V was trimmed by 2 bases and J by 11 bases, leaving 15 bases between them. As DNA, the CDR3 is TGTGCCAGCAGTTTACCTGGCAGGGCGATCGCTTTCTTT. This encodes CASSLPGRAIAFF.

The CDR3 DNA reads as TGCGCCAGCAGCCCGATACAGGGCCAAAGGGTTTCTACGCAGTATTTT. Translating it yields CASSPIQGQRVSTQYF. V usage is TRBV5-1 and J usage is TRBJ2-3; D is possibly TRBD1 (6 bases). Trimming shortened V by 4 bases and J by 8 bases, and 23 bases separated the two germline ends. Germline CDR1 and CDR2: SGHRS and YFSETQ. CDR3 size: 16 residues.

Comments on this clone: Other DNA sequences in the same sample also yield this CDR3. The gene calls are TRBV4-1 and TRBJ2-1; 11 bases map to TRBD2. Germline trimming cut 0 bases from V and 7 bases from J; bases unmatched to any gene: 5. The CDR3 loop spans 16 amino acids. CDR1 MGHRA and CDR2 YSYEKL come from the germline V gene. CDR3 sequence reads: CASSQEVAGGRNEQFF. CDR3 nucleotides: TGCGCCAGCAGCCAAGAGGTAGCGGGGGGGCGTAATGAGCAGTTCTTC.

The gene calls are TRBV2 and TRBJ1-5; weak D call: TRBD1 (5 bases). Looked up from germline, CDR1 is SNHLY and CDR2 is FYNNEI. Trimming removed 8 bases from V and 5 bases from J, with 13 bases in between. The CDR3 sequence is 13 residues long. This CDR3 reads CASARQPYQPQHF. CDR3 nucleotide sequence: TGTGCCAGCGCACGACAGCCCTATCAGCCCCAGCATTTT.

V usage is TRBV4-3 and J usage is TRBJ2-3, with TRBD2 matching over 8 bases. CDR3 length: 15 residues. The trim removed 1 base at V and 2 bases at J, leaving 2 bases unmatched. Germline assignment: CDR1 LGHNA and CDR2 YSLEER. The CDR3 here is CASSQGTSPTDTQYF. Written as DNA, the CDR3 is TGCGCCAGCAGCCAAGGGACTAGCCCCACAGATACGCAGTATTTT.

The J gene is TRBJ1-2, the V gene TRBV19, with a tentative D call TRBD1 (6 bases). This CDR3 has 16 amino acids. Per germline, CDR1 LNHDA and CDR2 SQIVND (reference sequence). Trimming took off 3 bases at V and 4 bases at J, with 18 bases between the two ends. The CDR3 sequence is CASSIGGQTSGYGYTF. DNA for the CDR3: TGTGCCAGTAGTATTGGGGGACAAACGTCTGGCTATGGCTACACCTTC.

V is TRBV29-1 and J is TRBJ2-5, with D possibly TRBD1 on 6 matching bases. Deletions cut 6 bases from V and 1 base from J, with 9 bases between. The CDR3 covers 12 residues. The germline V gene has CDR1 SQVTM and CDR2 ANQGSEA. CDR3 nucleotide sequence: TGCAGCGTAAGGGACACCCAAGAGACCCAGTACTTC. This encodes CSVRDTQETQYF.

This chain connects TRBV6-6 to TRBJ2-7, with 9 bases matching TRBD1. The CDR3 runs 14 residues. Germline CDR1 and CDR2: MNHNY and SVGAGI (reference sequence). V dropped 6 bases and J dropped 0; count of bases not matched to a gene: 3. The CDR3 nucleotides read TGTGCCAGCAGCGTGACAGGGGGCTCCTACGAGCAGTACTTC. This codes for CASSVTGGSYEQYF.

CDR3 protein: CASSPGLAGGRDEQYF. CDR3 DNA sequence: TGTGCCAGCAGTCCGGGACTAGCGGGAGGAAGGGACGAGCAGTACTTC. The chain uses TRBV28 and TRBJ2-7; TRBD2 agrees at 15 bases. In germline, CDR1 is MDHEN, CDR2 SYDVKM. V was pared by 5 bases and J by 5 bases, with 7 bases of the junction left unmatched. The CDR3 is 16 residues long.